A selection of T cell receptor beta chains follows, all from one sample in a study of tumor-infiltrating lymphocytes in primary liver carcinoma. TCRdb reprocessed the multiplex PCR reads with MiXCR, giving one entry per CDR3 protein. The sample shows 90,000 to 100,000 distinct CDR3 sequences, 55% to 70% of them seen only once. The sample comprised liver tumor tissue from sampling region 5. The source of these receptors is a woman aged 60-75 years with primary liver carcinoma and hepatitis B virus infection. Both conserved end residues are part of each CDR3. Each record gives: D gene, J gene, clone size, V gene, CDR3 DNA, CDR3 protein. D genes are given only for firm matches. Where a row states a size, it is once, few, many or the class of an expanded clone; other rows omit it.

-,TRBJ2-1,many,TRBV6-5,TGTGCCAGCAGTTCCCTAGGGGAGCAGTTCTTC,CASSSLGEQFF
-,TRBJ2-3,-,TRBV7-6,TGTGCCAGCAGCTTACGAGCCGGGATTAGCGGAGATACGCAGTATTTT,CASSLRAGISGDTQYF
-,TRBJ2-1,-,TRBV4-1,TGCGCCAGCAGCCAATCGGAAGTGGGCTCCTACAATGAACACTTCTTC,CASSQSEVGSYNEHFF
-,TRBJ2-7,-,TRBV14,TGTGCCAGCAGCCAAGGTCCCACTTGGCTGGAGAATCGGTACGAGCAGTACTTC,CASSQGPTWLENRYEQYF
-,TRBJ2-2,-,TRBV12-3/TRBV12-4,TGTGCCAGCAGTCTCCTGGACTACGCCGGGGAGCTGTTTTTT,CASSLLDYAGELFF
-,TRBJ2-1,-,TRBV11-2,TGTGCCAGCAACTTAGACCGGGTAAGAGAGCACTTCTTC,CASNLDRVREHFF
-,TRBJ1-1,-,TRBV4-2,TGTGCCAGCAGCCAAGGGGGATTCGGGGTACCTGAAGCTTTCTTT,CASSQGGFGVPEAFF
-,TRBJ2-1,-,TRBV11-2,TGTGCCAGCAGCTATGGAACTAGTGGGGGATACAATGTGCAGTTCTTC,CASSYGTSGGYNVQFF
-,TRBJ1-1,many,TRBV14,TGTGCCAGCAGCCAAGATGGCAGGGGTCGGACTGAAGCTTTCTTT,CASSQDGRGRTEAFF
-,TRBJ2-1,-,TRBV11-2,TGTGCCAGCATCTTAACATCACCGTCTAAGGGGGAGCAGTTCTTC,CASILTSPSKGEQFF
-,TRBJ1-1,many,TRBV29-1,TGCAGCGTTGGACTGACAGCTAACACTGAAGCTTTCTTT,CSVGLTANTEAFF
TRBD1,TRBJ2-7,-,TRBV28,TGTGCCAACCTACCCGGGGACAGAGTCTACGAGCAGTACTTC,CANLPGDRVYEQYF
-,TRBJ2-3,-,TRBV10-3,TGTGCCATTAGTGGCCAGGCTGGCATAGATACGCAGTATTTT,CAISGQAGIDTQYF
TRBD2,TRBJ2-7,-,TRBV5-4,TGTGCCAGCGGCTTGGATCTAGCGGGCTACGAGCAGTACTTC,CASGLDLAGYEQYF